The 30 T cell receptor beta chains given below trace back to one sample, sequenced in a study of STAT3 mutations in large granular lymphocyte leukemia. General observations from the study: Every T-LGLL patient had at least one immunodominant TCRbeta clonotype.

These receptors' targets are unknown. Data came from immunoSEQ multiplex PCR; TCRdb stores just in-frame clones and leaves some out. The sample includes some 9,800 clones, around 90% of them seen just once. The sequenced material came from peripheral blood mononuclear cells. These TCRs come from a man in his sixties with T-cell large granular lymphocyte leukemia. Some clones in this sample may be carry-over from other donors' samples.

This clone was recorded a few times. CDR3: CASSSGTGGNTIYF. The CDR3 nucleotides are TGCGCCAGCAGCTCCGGGACAGGTGGAAACACCATATATTTT. This chain uses TRBV5-1 with TRBJ1-3, with 8 nucleotides matching TRBD1. V was clipped by 3 bases and J by 3 bases; unmatched bases: 2. CDR1 is SGHRS, CDR2 YFSETQ, per germline. This CDR3 is 14 amino acids long.

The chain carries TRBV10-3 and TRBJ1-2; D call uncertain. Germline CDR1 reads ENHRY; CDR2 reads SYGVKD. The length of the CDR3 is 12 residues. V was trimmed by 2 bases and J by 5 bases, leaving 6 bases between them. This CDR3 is CAISEMEYGYTF. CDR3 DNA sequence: TGTGCCATCAGTGAGATGGAATATGGCTACACCTTC.

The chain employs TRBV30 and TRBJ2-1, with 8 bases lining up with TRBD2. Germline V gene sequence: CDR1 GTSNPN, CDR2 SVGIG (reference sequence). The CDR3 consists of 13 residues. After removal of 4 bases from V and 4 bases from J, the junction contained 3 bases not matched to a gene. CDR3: CAWTSGSYNEQFF. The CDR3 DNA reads TGTGCCTGGACTAGCGGGTCATACAATGAGCAGTTCTTC.

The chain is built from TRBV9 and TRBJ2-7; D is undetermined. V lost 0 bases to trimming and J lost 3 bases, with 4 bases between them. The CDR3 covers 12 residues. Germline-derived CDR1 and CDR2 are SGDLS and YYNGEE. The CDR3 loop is CASSVDHYEQYF. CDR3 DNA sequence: TGTGCCAGCAGCGTAGATCACTACGAGCAGTACTTC.

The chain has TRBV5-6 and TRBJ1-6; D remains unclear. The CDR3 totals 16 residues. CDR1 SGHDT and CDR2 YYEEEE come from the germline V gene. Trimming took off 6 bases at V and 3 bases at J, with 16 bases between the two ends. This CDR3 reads CASTFSTTSYNSPLHF. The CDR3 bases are TGTGCCAGCACTTTCTCGACCACAAGCTATAATTCACCCCTCCACTTT.

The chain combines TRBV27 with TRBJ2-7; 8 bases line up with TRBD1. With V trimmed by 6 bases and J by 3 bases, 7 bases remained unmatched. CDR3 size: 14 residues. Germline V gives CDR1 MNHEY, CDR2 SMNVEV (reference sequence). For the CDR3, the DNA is TGTGCCAGCAGGTCTCCGGACAGGGTCTACGAGCAGTACTTC. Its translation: CASRSPDRVYEQYF.

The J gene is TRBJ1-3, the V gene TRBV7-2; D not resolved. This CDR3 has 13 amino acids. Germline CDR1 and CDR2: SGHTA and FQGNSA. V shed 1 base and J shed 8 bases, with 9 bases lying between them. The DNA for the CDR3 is TGTGCCAGCAGCTTAGTCACTTGGGACACCATATATTTT. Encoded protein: CASSLVTWDTIYF. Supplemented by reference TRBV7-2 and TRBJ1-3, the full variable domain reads GAGVSQSPSNKVTEKGKDVELRCDPISGHTALYWYRQSLGQGLEFLIYFQGNSAPDKSGLPSDRFSAERTGGSVSTLTIQRTQQEDSAVYLCASSLVTWDTIYFGEGSWLTVV.

Written as DNA, the CDR3 is TGTGCCAGCAGCTTAGGGGGGAGTGGCTACGAGCAGTACTTC. As protein: CASSLGGSGYEQYF. The chain uses TRBV7-2 and TRBJ2-7; D may correspond to TRBD1 or TRBD2 (5 bases each). V was pared by 1 base and J by 3 bases, with 10 bases between. The CDR3 is made up of 14 amino acids. Germline V gene lookup returns CDR1 SGHTA and CDR2 FQGNSA. The complete variable domain, with remaining parts taken from reference TRBV7-2 and TRBJ2-7, reads GAGVSQSPSNKVTEKGKDVELRCDPISGHTALYWYRQSLGQGLEFLIYFQGNSAPDKSGLPSDRFSAERTGGSVSTLTIQRTQQEDSAVYLCASSLGGSGYEQYFGPGTRLTVT.

DNA of the CDR3: TGTGCCAGCAGCAAAGATCTAGCAGATACGCAGTATTTT. It is translated as CASSKDLADTQYF. The V gene is TRBV5-5, the J gene TRBJ2-3; D is ambiguous. Germline CDR1 reads SGHKS; CDR2 reads YYEKEE (reference sequence). This CDR3 is 13 amino acids long. V lost 4 bases, J lost 4 bases, and 10 bases lay in between.

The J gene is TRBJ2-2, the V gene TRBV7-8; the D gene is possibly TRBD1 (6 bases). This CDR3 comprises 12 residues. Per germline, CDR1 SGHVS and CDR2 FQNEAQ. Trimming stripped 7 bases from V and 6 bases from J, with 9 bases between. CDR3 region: CASTTGSGELFF. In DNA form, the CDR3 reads TGTGCCAGCACCACAGGGTCCGGGGAGCTGTTTTTT.

Here the CDR3 DNA reads TGCAGCGTTGAAAGGTCCTACAATGAGCAGTTCTTC. Translation: CSVERSYNEQFF. V usage is TRBV29-1 and J usage is TRBJ2-1; D unresolved. V lost 2 bases and J lost 1, with 3 bases in between. Germline CDR1 reads SQVTM; CDR2 reads ANQGSEA. This CDR3 region has 12 residues.

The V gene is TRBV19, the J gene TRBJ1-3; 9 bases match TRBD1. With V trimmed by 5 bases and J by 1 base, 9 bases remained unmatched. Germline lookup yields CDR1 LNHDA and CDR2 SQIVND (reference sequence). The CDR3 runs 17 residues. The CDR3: CASSLAGTGHSGNTIYF. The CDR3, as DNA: TGTGCCAGTAGTCTAGCCGGGACAGGGCATTCTGGAAACACCATATATTTT. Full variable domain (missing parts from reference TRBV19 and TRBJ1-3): DGGITQSPKYLFRKEGQNVTLSCEQNLNHDAMYWYRQDPGQGLRLIYYSQIVNDFQKGDIAEGYSVSREKKESFPLTVTSAQKNPTAFYLCASSLAGTGHSGNTIYFGEGSWLTVV.

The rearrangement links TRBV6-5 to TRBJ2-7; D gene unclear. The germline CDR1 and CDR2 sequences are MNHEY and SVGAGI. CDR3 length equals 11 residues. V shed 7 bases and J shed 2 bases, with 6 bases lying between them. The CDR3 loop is CASTDTYEQYF. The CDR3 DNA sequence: TGTGCCAGCACCGATACCTACGAGCAGTACTTC.

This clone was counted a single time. CDR3 sequence: CASSSESGDYEQYF. The DNA of the CDR3 is TGTGCCAGCAGTTCCGAAAGTGGGGACTACGAGCAGTACTTC. J is TRBJ2-7 and V is TRBV6-6; D gene ambiguous. Germline V gene data show CDR1 as MNHNY and CDR2 as SVGAGI (reference sequence). The germline V and J ends were trimmed by 4 bases and 3 bases, with 13 bases remaining between them. The length of the CDR3 is 14 residues.

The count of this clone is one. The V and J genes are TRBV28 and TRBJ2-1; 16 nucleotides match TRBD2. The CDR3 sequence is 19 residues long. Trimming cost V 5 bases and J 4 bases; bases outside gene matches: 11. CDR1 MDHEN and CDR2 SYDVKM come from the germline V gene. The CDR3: CASSPGLAGGPRKYNEQFF. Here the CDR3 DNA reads TGTGCCAGCAGTCCGGGACTAGCGGGAGGGCCGCGGAAGTACAATGAGCAGTTCTTC.

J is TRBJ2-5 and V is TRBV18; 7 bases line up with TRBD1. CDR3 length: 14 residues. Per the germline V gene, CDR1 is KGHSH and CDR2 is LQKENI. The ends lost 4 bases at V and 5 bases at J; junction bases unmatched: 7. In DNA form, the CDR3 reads TGTGCCAGCTCACTTAAGGGGGCGTCGGAGACCCAGTACTTC. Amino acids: CASSLKGASETQYF.

CDR3 in DNA: TGTGCCAGCATGGAGCTCTTGAACACTGAAGCTTTCTTT. Translated, it gives CASMELLNTEAFF. This sequence joins TRBV6-5 and TRBJ1-1; D remains unclear. Looked up from germline, CDR1 is MNHEY and CDR2 is SVGAGI. V was pared by 7 bases and J by 0 bases, with 9 bases between. This CDR3 has 13 residues.

The CDR3 reads CASSPRTSGGQRTQYF. The CDR3 nucleotides read TGTGCCAGCAGTCCACGGACTAGCGGGGGGCAGAGGACCCAGTACTTC. The rearrangement links TRBV27 to TRBJ2-5; the match to TRBD2 covers 14 bases. This CDR3 has 16 residues. V lost 5 bases to trimming and J lost 7 bases; unmatched junction nucleotides: 9. In germline, CDR1 is MNHEY, CDR2 SMNVEV (reference sequence).

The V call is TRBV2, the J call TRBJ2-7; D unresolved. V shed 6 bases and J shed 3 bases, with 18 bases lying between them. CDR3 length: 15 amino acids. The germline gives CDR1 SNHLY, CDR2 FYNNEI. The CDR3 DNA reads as TGTGCCAGCAGCCCTGTGGCCTCTAAGGGCTACGAGCAGTACTTC. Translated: CASSPVASKGYEQYF. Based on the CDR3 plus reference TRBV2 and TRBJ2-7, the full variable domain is EPEVTQTPSHQVTQMGQEVILRCVPISNHLYFYWYRQILGQKVEFLVSFYNNEISEKSEIFDDQFSVERPDGSNFTLKIRSTKLEDSAMYFCASSPVASKGYEQYFGPGTRLTVT.

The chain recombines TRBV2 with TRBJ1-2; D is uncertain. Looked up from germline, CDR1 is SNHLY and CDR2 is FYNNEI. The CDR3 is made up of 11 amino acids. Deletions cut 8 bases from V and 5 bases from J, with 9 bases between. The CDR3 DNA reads TGTGCCAGCGGGGATCGGTATGGCTACACCTTC. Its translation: CASGDRYGYTF.

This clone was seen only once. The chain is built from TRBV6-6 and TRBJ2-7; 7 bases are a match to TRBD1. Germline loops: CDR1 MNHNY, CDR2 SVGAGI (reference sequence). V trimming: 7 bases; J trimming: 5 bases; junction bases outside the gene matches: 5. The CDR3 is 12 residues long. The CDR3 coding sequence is TGTGCCAGCAACGACAGGGCCCACGAGCAGTACTTC. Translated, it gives CASNDRAHEQYF.

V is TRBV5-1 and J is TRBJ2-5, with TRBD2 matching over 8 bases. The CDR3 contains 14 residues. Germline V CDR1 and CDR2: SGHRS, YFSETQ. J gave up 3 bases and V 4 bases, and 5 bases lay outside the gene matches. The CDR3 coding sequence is TGCGCCAGCAGCGAAGGGACTAGAGAAGAGACCCAGTACTTC. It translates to CASSEGTREETQYF.

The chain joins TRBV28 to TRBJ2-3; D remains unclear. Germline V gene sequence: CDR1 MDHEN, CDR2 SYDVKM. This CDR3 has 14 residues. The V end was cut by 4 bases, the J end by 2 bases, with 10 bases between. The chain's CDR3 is CASSSYVNTDTQYF. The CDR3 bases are TGTGCCAGCAGTTCCTACGTAAACACAGATACGCAGTATTTT. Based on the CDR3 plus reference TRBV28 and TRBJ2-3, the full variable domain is DVKVTQSSRYLVKRTGEKVFLECVQDMDHENMFWYRQDPGLGLRLIYFSYDVKMKEKGDIPEGYSVSREKKERFSLILESASTNQTSMYLCASSSYVNTDTQYFGPGTRLTVL.

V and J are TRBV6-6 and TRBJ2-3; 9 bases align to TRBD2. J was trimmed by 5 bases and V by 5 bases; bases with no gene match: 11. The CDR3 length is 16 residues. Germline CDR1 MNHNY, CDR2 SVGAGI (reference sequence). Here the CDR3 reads CASSPLLAGVGDTQYF. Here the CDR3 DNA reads TGTGCCAGCAGTCCCCTATTAGCGGGAGTTGGAGATACGCAGTATTTT.

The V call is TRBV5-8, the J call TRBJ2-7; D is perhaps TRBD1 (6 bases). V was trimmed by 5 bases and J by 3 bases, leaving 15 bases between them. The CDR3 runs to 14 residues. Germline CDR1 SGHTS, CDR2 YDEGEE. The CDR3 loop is CASRTGTSLYEQYF. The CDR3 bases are TGTGCCAGCAGAACAGGGACGAGCCTCTACGAGCAGTACTTC. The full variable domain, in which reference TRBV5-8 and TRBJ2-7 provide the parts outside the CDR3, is EAGVTQSPTHLIKTRGQQATLRCSPISGHTSVYWYQQALGLGLQFLLWYDEGEERNRGNFPPRFSGRQFPNYSSELNVNALELEDSALYLCASRTGTSLYEQYFGPGTRLTVT.

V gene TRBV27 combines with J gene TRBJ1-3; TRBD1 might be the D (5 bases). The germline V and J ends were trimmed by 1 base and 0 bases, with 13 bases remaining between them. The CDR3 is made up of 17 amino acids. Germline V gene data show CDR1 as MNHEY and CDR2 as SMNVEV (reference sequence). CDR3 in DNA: TGTGCCAGCAGTTTATACGGAGGGGCGGACTCTGGAAACACCATATATTTT. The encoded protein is CASSLYGGADSGNTIYF.

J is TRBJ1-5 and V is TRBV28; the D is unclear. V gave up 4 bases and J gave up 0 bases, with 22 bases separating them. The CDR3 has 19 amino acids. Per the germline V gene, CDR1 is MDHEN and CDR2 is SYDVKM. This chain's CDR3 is CASSSTWTGSLYSNQPQHF. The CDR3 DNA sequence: TGTGCCAGCAGTTCGACATGGACCGGCTCCCTCTATAGCAATCAGCCCCAGCATTTT.

The CDR3 region has the DNA TGTGCCAGCAGCTCCCTGAGTGGAACCGGGGAGCTGTTTTTT. Its protein product is CASSSLSGTGELFF. The chain is built from TRBV7-9 and TRBJ2-2; D is undetermined. This CDR3 has 14 residues. Germline-derived CDR1 and CDR2 are SEHNR and FQNEAQ (reference sequence). V lost 4 bases and J lost 5, with 11 bases in between.

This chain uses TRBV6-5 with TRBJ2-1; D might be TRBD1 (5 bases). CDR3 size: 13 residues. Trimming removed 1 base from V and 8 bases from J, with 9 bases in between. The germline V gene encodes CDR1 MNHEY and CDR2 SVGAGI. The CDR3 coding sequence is TGTGCCAGCAGTTACTTAAGGGGTGATGAGCAGTTCTTC. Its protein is CASSYLRGDEQFF.

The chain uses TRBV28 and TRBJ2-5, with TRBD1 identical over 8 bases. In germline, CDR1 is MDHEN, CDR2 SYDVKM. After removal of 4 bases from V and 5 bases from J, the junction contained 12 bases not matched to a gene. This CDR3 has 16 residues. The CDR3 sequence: CASSSPGTGAAETQYF. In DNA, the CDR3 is TGTGCCAGCAGTTCCCCCGGGACAGGCGCCGCCGAGACCCAGTACTTC.